The source of this TCR beta chain is a study of shared clonotypes between healthy human individuals. Naive CD8 populations comprised CD45RO-negative cells positively selected for CCR7, excluding terminally differentiated effector memory CD45RA+ cells. On sorted subsets, replicate PCRs used about 200 ng DNA, or around 30,000 T cell genomes. The method was immunoSEQ multiplex PCR; TCRdb's version includes in-frame clones alone and lacks a portion of them. The sample contains about 700,000 clones, roughly 94% of which appear only once. In germline, CDR1 is MNHEY, CDR2 SMNVEV (reference sequence). After removal of 2 bases from V and 4 bases from J, the junction contained 4 bases not matched to a gene. The CDR3 is 15 amino acids.

The chain carries TRBV27 and TRBJ2-5; 10 bases are a match to TRBD2. The sequence was obtained from a man between 25 and 39 years old in good health. Sequenced material: naive CD8+ T cells sorted from blood. DNA of the CDR3: TGTGCCAGCAGTTTAGGGCTAGCGGGAGTAGAGACCCAGTACTTC. This sequence encodes CASSLGLAGVETQYF.